This T cell receptor (beta chain) was identified in a study of human T cells and chemical hapten exposure. CDR1 SGHNT and CDR2 YYREEE come from the germline V gene (reference sequence). The CDR3 extends over 18 amino acids. Trimming pared 6 bases from V and 0 bases from J, leaving 24 bases between. The time point here: patch test 2, 6 weeks after DPC sensitization. Treatment in this sample: therapeutic diphenylcyclopropenone sensitization with weekly scalp DPC. MiXCR was run by TCRdb on the RACE reads, yielding one entry per CDR3 protein. The table shows fewer than 85,000 distinct CDR3 sequences, with 11% occurring only once. The study, taken as a whole, reports: More PT1 expanded TCRs went with higher patch test scores. Significantly more large CDR3 similarity clusters arose among expanded TCRs than among controls. The immune response of these alopecia patients might not match healthy individuals'. DPC sensitization produced no change in TCRs with frequency above 1 in 1000.

This clonotype was picked up many times. Its target is unknown. The chain has TRBV5-4 and TRBJ1-2; D possibly corresponds to TRBD1 (6 bases). The clonotype comes from a man between 18 and 35 years old with alopecia areata. Some clones in this sample may be carry-over from other donors' samples. The input for sequencing was whole blood, taken in connection with sensitization to the hapten diphenylcyclopropenone (DPC). The CDR3 region is CASKPGTNPTTTNYGYTF. The CDR3 DNA follows: TGTGCCAGCAAACCCGGGACAAATCCCACCACCACTAACTATGGCTACACCTTC.